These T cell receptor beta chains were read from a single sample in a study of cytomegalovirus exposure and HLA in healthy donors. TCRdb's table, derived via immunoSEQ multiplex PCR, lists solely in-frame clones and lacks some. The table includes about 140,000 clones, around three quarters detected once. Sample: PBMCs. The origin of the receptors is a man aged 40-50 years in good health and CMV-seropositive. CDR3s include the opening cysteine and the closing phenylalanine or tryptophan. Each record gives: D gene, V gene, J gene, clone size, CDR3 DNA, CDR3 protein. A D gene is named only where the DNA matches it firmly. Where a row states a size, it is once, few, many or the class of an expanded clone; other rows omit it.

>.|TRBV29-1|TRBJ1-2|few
TGCAGCGTTTTAGCCGGGGGGGAGTATGGCTACACCTTC
CSVLAGGEYGYTF
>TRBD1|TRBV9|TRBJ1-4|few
TGTGCCAGCAGCCCTCAGACAGGGCCTAATGAAAAACTGTTTTTT
CASSPQTGPNEKLFF
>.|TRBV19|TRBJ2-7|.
TGTGCCAGTAGTAGGGGTCGGGGCTCCTACGAGCAGTACTTC
CASSRGRGSYEQYF
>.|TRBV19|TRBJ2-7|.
TGTGCCAGTAGTACTCTGCAGGGGGAGCAGTACTTC
CASSTLQGEQYF
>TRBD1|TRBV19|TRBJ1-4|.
TGTGCCAGTAGTCCACTGGGACAGGGTTTAGAAAAACTGTTTTTT
CASSPLGQGLEKLFF
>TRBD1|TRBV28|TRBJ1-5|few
TGTGCCAGCAGCGGAGACAGGGGACAGCCCCAGCATTTT
CASSGDRGQPQHF
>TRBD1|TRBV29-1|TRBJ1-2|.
TGCAGCGTGGGGGACAGGGGGGCGGTTGACTATGGCTACACCTTC
CSVGDRGAVDYGYTF
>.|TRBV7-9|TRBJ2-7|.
TGTGCCAGCAGCTTAGCGGGAGGGACAGGATTACGGGAGCAGTACTTC
CASSLAGGTGLREQYF
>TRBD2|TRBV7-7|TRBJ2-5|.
TGTGCTAGCAGCTTAGCGGGAGCTGGCGAAACCCAGTACTTC
CASSLAGAGETQYF
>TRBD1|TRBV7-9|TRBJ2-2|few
TGTGCCAGCAGCCTACCCCGAGGACAGGGGAGCGGGGAGCTGTTTTTT
CASSLPRGQGSGELFF
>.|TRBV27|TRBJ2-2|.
TGTGCCAGCAGTTCCCAGGGCGACCTCACCGGGGAGCTGTTTTTT
CASSSQGDLTGELFF
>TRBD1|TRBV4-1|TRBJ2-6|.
TGCGCCAGCAGCCAAGATACAGGGGACTCTGGGGCCAACGTCCTGACTTTC
CASSQDTGDSGANVLTF
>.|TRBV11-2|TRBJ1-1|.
TGTGCCAGCAGCTTAATTATGAACACTGAAGCTTTCTTT
CASSLIMNTEAFF
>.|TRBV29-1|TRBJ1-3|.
TGCAGCGTTGTACAGTTTGGAAACACCATATATTTT
CSVVQFGNTIYF
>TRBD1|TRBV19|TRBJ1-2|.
TGTGCCAGTAGCAACTCAGGGGGGTTGAGCTATGGCTACACCTTC
CASSNSGGLSYGYTF
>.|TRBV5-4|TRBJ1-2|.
TGTGCCAGCAGCTTGGTAGGGTACAGGGCTAACTATGGCTACACCTTC
CASSLVGYRANYGYTF
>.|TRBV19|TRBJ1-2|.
TGTGCCAGTAGTACGGCCGGGGGGAACTATGGCTACACCTTC
CASSTAGGNYGYTF
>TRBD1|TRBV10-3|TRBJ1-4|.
TGTGCCATCAGGCCAGGGACAGGGGGAAATGAAAAACTGTTTTTT
CAIRPGTGGNEKLFF
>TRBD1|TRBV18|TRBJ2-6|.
TGTGCCAGCTCACCTTGGACAGGGGGCCATGGTGGGGCCAACGTCCTGACTTTC
CASSPWTGGHGGANVLTF
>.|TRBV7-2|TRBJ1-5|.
TGTGCCAGCAGCGCCGATCCTGGGACTAATCAGCCCCAGCATTTT
CASSADPGTNQPQHF
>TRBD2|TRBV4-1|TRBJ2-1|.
TGCGCCAGCAGCTCGGGACTAGCGGGAGGGCTCGAGCAGTTCTTC
CASSSGLAGGLEQFF
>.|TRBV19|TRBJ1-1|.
TGTGCCAGTAGTATAGGCGGTAGTGTCACTGAAGCTTTCTTT
CASSIGGSVTEAFF
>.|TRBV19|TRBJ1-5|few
TGTGCCAGTAGTCTACGACAGGTATCCCAGCCCCAGCATTTT
CASSLRQVSQPQHF
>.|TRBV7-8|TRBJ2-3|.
TGTGCCAGCACGACGGGTCCCGGCACAGATACGCAGTATTTT
CASTTGPGTDTQYF
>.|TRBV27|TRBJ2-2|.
TGTGCCAGCAGTTCCACCGGGACTAACACCGGGGAGCTGTTTTTT
CASSSTGTNTGELFF